Shown below are 7 T cell receptor beta chains from a single sample sequenced in a study of technical replicates of blood from a handful of donors (TCRdb year 2017). The library was made by the immunoSEQ multiplex PCR assay. The source is immuneACCESS, and TCRdb retained only in-frame sequences with V and J called. Part of the clones is not carried over; for the studies checked, unresolved V genes explain less than half of this, and the remainder is unexplained. The sample includes about 68,000 clones, with 95% to 97% observed a single time. Clones ranked in the top ten supply 0.2% to 0.3% of the sample. Sequenced input: T cells isolated from PBMCs. Source of these receptors: a human donor in good health.

The chain carries TRBV30 and TRBJ2-7, with D uncertain. This CDR3 contains 14 residues. Germline V gene data show CDR1 as GTSNPN and CDR2 as SVGIG (reference sequence). With 5 bases removed from V and 0 bases from J, the gap between germline ends came to 14 bases. CDR3 protein: CAWSVPFLSYEQYF. The DNA of the CDR3 is TGTGCCTGGTCGGTTCCCTTTCTCTCCTACGAGCAGTACTTC. The complete variable domain, with remaining parts taken from reference TRBV30 and TRBJ2-7, reads SQTIHQWPATLVQPVGSPLSLECTVEGTSNPNLYWYRQAAGRGLQLLFYSVGIGQISSEVPQNLSASRPQDRQFILSSKKLLLSDSGFYLCAWSVPFLSYEQYFGPGTRLTVT.

The genes are TRBV4-2 and TRBJ2-2; 15 bases align to TRBD2. CDR3 length equals 18 residues. Losses at the gene ends were 2 bases for V and 4 bases for J; bases not matched to a gene: 5. From germline, CDR1 is LGHNA and CDR2 YNFKEQ. The CDR3 region is CASSQRTSGRAATGELFF. The CDR3 DNA follows: TGTGCCAGCAGCCAAAGGACTAGCGGGAGGGCCGCCACCGGGGAGCTGTTTTTT.

This chain joins TRBV30 and TRBJ1-4, with D possibly TRBD1 on 5 matching bases. V lost 2 bases, J lost 8 bases, and 12 bases lay in between. This CDR3 has 13 residues. Germline assignment: CDR1 GTSNPN and CDR2 SVGIG (reference sequence). The CDR3 DNA sequence: TGTGCCTGGAGTTCAGGGATGGAGGAAAAACTGTTTTTT. Encoded protein: CAWSSGMEEKLFF.

The rearrangement joins TRBV2 to TRBJ1-5, with TRBD1 matching over 7 bases. Trimming took 4 bases from V and 3 from J; bases not matched to a gene: 3. Germline values: CDR1 SNHLY, CDR2 FYNNEI. The CDR3 sequence is 14 residues long. The CDR3: CASSGQGANQPQHF. For the CDR3, the DNA is TGTGCCAGCAGTGGACAGGGTGCCAATCAGCCCCAGCATTTT. Combining the CDR3 with reference TRBV2 and TRBJ1-5 gives the whole variable domain EPEVTQTPSHQVTQMGQEVILRCVPISNHLYFYWYRQILGQKVEFLVSFYNNEISEKSEIFDDQFSVERPDGSNFTLKIRSTKLEDSAMYFCASSGQGANQPQHFGDGTRLSIL.

The V call is TRBV10-3, the J call TRBJ2-7; D is possibly TRBD2 (6 bases). V was clipped by 8 bases and J by 4 bases, with 9 bases between them. The CDR3 runs 11 residues. Germline CDR1 reads ENHRY; CDR2 reads SYGVKD. The CDR3 sequence: CAIAAGYEQYF. The CDR3 nucleotides are TGTGCCATCGCGGCGGGATACGAGCAGTACTTC.

This chain uses TRBV7-6 with TRBJ2-7, with 8 bases identical to TRBD2. The CDR3 has 14 residues. The ends lost 5 bases at V and 2 bases at J; junction bases unmatched: 5. Germline assignment: CDR1 SGHVS and CDR2 FNYEAQ. CDR3 DNA: TGTGCCAGCAGCCCCGGGACTAGAGCCTACGAGCAGTACTTC. The encoded protein is CASSPGTRAYEQYF.

The rearrangement uses TRBV6-5 and TRBJ2-7; possibly TRBD2 for D (5 bases). CDR1 and CDR2 (germline): MNHEY, SVGAGI. This CDR3 is built from 12 residues. V lost 5 bases to trimming and J lost 2 bases, with 7 bases between them. The CDR3 spells CASSKGAYEQYF. CDR3 bases: TGTGCCAGCAGTAAGGGAGCCTACGAGCAGTACTTC.